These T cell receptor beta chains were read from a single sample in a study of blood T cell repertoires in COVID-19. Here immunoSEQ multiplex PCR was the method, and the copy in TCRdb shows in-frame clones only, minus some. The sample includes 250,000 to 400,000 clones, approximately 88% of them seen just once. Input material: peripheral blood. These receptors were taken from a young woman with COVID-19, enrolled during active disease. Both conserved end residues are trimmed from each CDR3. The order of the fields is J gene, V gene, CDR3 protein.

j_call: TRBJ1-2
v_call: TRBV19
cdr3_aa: ASSISSGIGGYT

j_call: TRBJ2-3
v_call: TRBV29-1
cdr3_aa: SVEDLGRGGADTQY

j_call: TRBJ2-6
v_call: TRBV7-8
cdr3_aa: ASSVGLTGANVLT

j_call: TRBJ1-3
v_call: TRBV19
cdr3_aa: ASSYRERNTIY

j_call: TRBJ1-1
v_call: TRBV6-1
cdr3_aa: ASSVKGDRPKGYTEAF

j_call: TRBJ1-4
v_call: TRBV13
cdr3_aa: ASRGRAEANEKLF

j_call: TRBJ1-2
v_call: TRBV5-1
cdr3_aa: ASSPLFTRNYGYT

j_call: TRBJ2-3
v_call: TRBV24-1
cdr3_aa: ATSGAVVRDTPRTDTQY

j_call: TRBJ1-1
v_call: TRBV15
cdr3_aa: ATSSWGTENTEAF

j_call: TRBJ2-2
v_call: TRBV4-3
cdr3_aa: ASSQRLPGQGTTGELF

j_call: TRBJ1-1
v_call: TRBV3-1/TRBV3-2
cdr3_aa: ASSHLTGEAF

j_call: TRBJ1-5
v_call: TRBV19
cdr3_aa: ASRTGNQPQH

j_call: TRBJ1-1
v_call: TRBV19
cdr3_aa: ASSPRTRSNTEAF

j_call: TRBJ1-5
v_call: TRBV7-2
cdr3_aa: ASSTSSGVNQPQH

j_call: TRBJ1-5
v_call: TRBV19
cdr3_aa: ASSSFAGGSNQPQH

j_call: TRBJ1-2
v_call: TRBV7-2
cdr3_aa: ASSLGPGGYT

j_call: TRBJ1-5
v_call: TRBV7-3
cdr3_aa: ASSLDKWDRGRNNQPQH

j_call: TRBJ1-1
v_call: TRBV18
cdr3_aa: ASSPPEGWGTEAF

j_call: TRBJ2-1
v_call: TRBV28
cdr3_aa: ASRMGLPSSYNEQF

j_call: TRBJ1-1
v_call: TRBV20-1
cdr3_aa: SSPVGAEAF

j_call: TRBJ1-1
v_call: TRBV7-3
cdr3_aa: ASSLQGFGTEAF

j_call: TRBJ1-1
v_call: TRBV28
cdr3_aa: ASSLRGLNTEAF

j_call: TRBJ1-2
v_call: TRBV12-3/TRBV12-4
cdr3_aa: ASSLGQGWGYT

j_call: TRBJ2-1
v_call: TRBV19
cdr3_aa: ATFRDSSGKYNEQF

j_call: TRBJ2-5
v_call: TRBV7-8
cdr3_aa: ASSLLAGRETQY

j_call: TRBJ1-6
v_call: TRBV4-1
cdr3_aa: ASSQADRGSPLH

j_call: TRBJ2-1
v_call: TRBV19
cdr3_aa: ASSMEGGTAMNEQF

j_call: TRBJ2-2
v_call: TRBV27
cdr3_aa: ASSLAGGHTGELF

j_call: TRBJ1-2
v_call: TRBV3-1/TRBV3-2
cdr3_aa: ASSRTTGNYGYT

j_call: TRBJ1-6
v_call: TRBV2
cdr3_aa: ASSEAGRGYSPLH